This TCR beta chain is drawn from a study of blood T cells in healthy people across ages (dated by TCRdb to 2013 to 2016). General notes on the study: In model experiments, roughly one uniquely barcoded TCR beta cDNA molecule per two T cells was captured by template switching. Four age groups were formed from the donors: young (average approximately 15 years), middle-aged (just under 40), aged (about 68) and long-lived (roughly 81). The study measured age-related changes in TCR beta repertoire diversity using deep sequencing normalized with unique cDNA molecular identifiers. To avoid experimental bias, donors of different ages were spread randomly across the sequencing lanes. Using the same blood draw, the study looked at two additional independent replicas of 1 million unique cDNA reads for two donors, one aged 18 to 30 and the other aged 80 or older. Overall study outcomes, separate from this receptor: The CMV infection status of donors was not known, potentially confounding age-related changes in expanded clonotypes. As age increased, observed TCR beta diversity per million T cells dropped in a roughly linear way, and a significant reduction was already evident by age 40. Compared with the aged group, the long-lived group had more naive CD4+ T cells, fewer expanded clones and increased TCR diversity, a pattern suggesting age selection. Conclusive comparison of naive and antigen-experienced compartments was prevented by the profiling of bulk unsorted PBMCs. There was a strong correlation between observed TCR beta diversity and the percentage of naive T cells measured by flow cytometry. Total diversity estimates from one million sequenced T cells were considered lower bounds and underestimates.

This clonotype was observed a handful of times. No cognate antigen has been identified for it. No clone much larger than this one lies a single base away; base qualities are absent. CDR1 and CDR2 are read off the germline V gene (reference sequence) as DFQATT and SNEGSKA. At the junction V is shortened by 0 bases and J by 7 bases, with 10 bases in between. The CDR3 runs 12 residues from the cysteine to the phenylalanine. The entry retains the CDR3 DNA only, 36 bases that are in frame from base 1. Donors were roughly 40 systemically healthy Caucasian individuals from Russia aged roughly 6 to 90 years. Each donor gave approximately 9.3 milliliters of peripheral blood, collected into EDTA-treated Vacutainer tubes. PBMCs were isolated by Ficoll-Paque density-gradient centrifugation, with at least 7 million obtained per sample. Total RNA was extracted from PBMCs with Trizol reagent, with at least 5.5 micrograms obtained per sample. The percentages of naive CD45RAhigh/CD27high T cells were determined by flow cytometry on a PBMC aliquot from every donor.

Preparation of the library involved 5' RACE. TCRdb shows the sequencer as Illumina HiSeq 2500. A second roughly 7 to 12 cycle PCR used a sample-barcoded 5' primer and a J-beta primer mix. A unique molecular identifier was introduced onto each TCR beta cDNA molecule by a template-switch 5' adaptor carrying 12 random nucleotides. Each sample yielded at least 2.5 million CDR3-containing paired-end reads. First-strand cDNA synthesis was performed from all RNA using the Mint cDNA synthesis kit, with priming by a TRBC-specific oligonucleotide. Following uracil-DNA glycosylase treatment, all cDNA underwent a first 18-cycle PCR with the universal primers M1SS and BC2_uni_R. Per the source publication's procedure: For normalization, 1 million high-quality reads were randomly selected from each sample, with every read carrying a distinct molecular identifier. Reads sharing molecular identifiers were discarded rather than binned into consensus sequences. MiTCR, run with a Q25 quality threshold and the strictest error-elimination algorithm, handled CDR3 identification, clonotype clustering and error correction. A nonparametric unseen species model with Euler transformation was used to estimate lower-bound total TCR beta diversity. TCRdb took the public reads, trimmed them with fastp at Q25, ran MiXCR for clone calling and kept in-frame beta chains. Merged by CDR3 protein, the rows form single entries marked with the most common genes and DNA. TCRdb's processing, not the authors' own work, is the source of the V and J calls. The sample records about 1,000,000 distinct CDR3 sequences, 40% to 45% of which are singletons. The ten largest clones capture 18% of the sample.

What was sequenced was blood. This clonotype was obtained from a woman aged 55-69 years in good health. The rearrangement combines TRBV20-1 with TRBJ2-7; no confident D gene assignment can be made. The CDR3 loop reads CSARDPGLEQYF. DNA sequence: TGCAGTGCTAGAGATCCCGGTTTGGAGCAGTACTTC.